This TCR beta chain comes out of a study of radiotherapy plus CTLA-4 blockade in lung cancer. About the study: 15% to 20% of patients responded objectively, and 25% to 40% achieved disease control. The study's findings and limits: Some TCR clones had been derived from tumors. These clones expanded in peripheral blood after radiotherapy plus ipilimumab.

Turning to this clone: What it binds is unknown.

The repertoire was sequenced with immunoSEQ multiplex PCR; TCRdb's copy has only in-frame clones and lacks some. Of around 55,000 clones listed, roughly four fifths are singletons. Germline V gene lookup returns CDR1 SGHRS and CDR2 YFSETQ. The ends were cut back, 0 bases at V and 0 bases at J, with 9 bases in the middle. The length of the CDR3 is 16 residues. This material consisted of peripheral blood, taken from a patient treated with radiotherapy plus ipilimumab. The clonotype comes from a human donor with non-small cell lung cancer whose response to radiotherapy plus ipilimumab could not be evaluated. The chain links TRBV5-1 to TRBJ1-4; D perhaps matches TRBD1 (6 bases). The CDR3 region is CASSLGTVATNEKLFF. DNA for the CDR3: TGCGCCAGCAGCTTGGGGACAGTTGCAACTAATGAAAAACTGTTTTTT.